This is a list of T cell receptor beta chains from one sample in a study of T cells in Graves' hyperthyroidism and ophthalmopathy. TCRdb passed the multiplex PCR reads through MiXCR, listing each CDR3 protein once. In the table there are approximately 350,000 distinct CDR3 sequences, roughly 15% of which are singletons. Material for sequencing was blood. Source of these receptors: a woman aged 55 to 70 with Graves' ophthalmopathy. The CDR3 runs from the conserved cysteine through the conserved F or W. A D gene is named only where the DNA matches it firmly. Clone size appears in some rows only: once, few, many, or a class for an expanded clone.

size	J	V	D	CDR3	DNA
.	TRBJ2-1	TRBV5-4	TRBD2	CASSSGLAGATYNEQFF	TGTGCCAGCAGCTCGGGGCTAGCGGGAGCAACCTACAATGAGCAGTTCTTC
many	TRBJ2-7	TRBV11-2	.	CASRTSRTYEQYF	TGTGCCAGCAGAACCAGTAGAACCTACGAGCAGTACTTC
many	TRBJ2-1	TRBV11-2	TRBD2	CASSLDGLAVYNEQFF	TGTGCCAGCAGCTTAGATGGGCTAGCGGTCTACAATGAGCAGTTCTTC
many	TRBJ2-1	TRBV20-1	.	CSATTGTSNEQFF	TGCAGTGCTACCACCGGGACCTCCAATGAGCAGTTCTTC
few	TRBJ1-1	TRBV7-7	.	CASSLDLYTEAFF	TGTGCCAGCAGCTTAGATTTGTACACTGAAGCTTTCTTT
.	TRBJ2-1	TRBV12-3/TRBV12-4	.	CASSLGDFSDEQFF	TGTGCCAGCAGTTTGGGGGACTTCTCGGATGAGCAGTTCTTC
many	TRBJ2-1	TRBV20-1	TRBD2	CSATTSGAYNEQFF	TGCAGTGCGACGACTAGCGGGGCCTACAATGAGCAGTTCTTC
many	TRBJ1-5	TRBV6-1	.	CASSEPYQPQHF	TGTGCCAGCAGTGAGCCCTATCAGCCCCAGCATTTT
few	TRBJ2-1	TRBV3-1	.	CASSPYSRGGTGPGEQFF	TGTGCCAGCAGCCCTTACTCCCGTGGGGGGACCGGGCCGGGTGAGCAGTTCTTC
once	TRBJ1-4	TRBV6-1	.	CASRTSGATNEKLFF	TGTGCCAGCAGAACCTCAGGGGCAACTAATGAAAAACTGTTTTTT
many	TRBJ2-3	TRBV12-3/TRBV12-4	TRBD2	CASSFRLAGGITDTQYF	TGTGCCAGCAGTTTCCGCCTAGCGGGAGGGATCACAGATACGCAGTATTTT
many	TRBJ1-1	TRBV28	.	CASSMGDTEAFF	TGTGCCAGCAGCATGGGGGACACTGAAGCTTTCTTT
.	TRBJ2-7	TRBV9	.	CASNIDGAYEQYF	TGTGCCAGCAACATCGACGGGGCCTACGAGCAGTACTTC
.	TRBJ2-7	TRBV7-2	TRBD2	CASSLDRWGGEQYF	TGTGCCAGCAGCTTAGATCGGTGGGGAGGGGAGCAGTACTTC
many	TRBJ2-1	TRBV6-2/TRBV6-3	TRBD2	CASSSPPSGYNEQFF	TGTGCCAGCAGTTCACCTCCTAGCGGGTACAATGAGCAGTTCTTC
many	TRBJ2-6	TRBV20-1	.	CSARNRAGANVLTF	TGCAGTGCTAGGAACAGGGCTGGGGCCAACGTCCTGACTTTC
few	TRBJ2-7	TRBV28	.	CASQEARGTANTYEQYF	TGTGCCAGTCAGGAGGCCAGGGGGACTGCTAACACCTACGAGCAGTACTTC
many	TRBJ2-5	TRBV5-1	TRBD2	CASSSGALLAGGSQETQYF	TGCGCCAGCAGCTCCGGGGCCCTACTAGCGGGAGGTTCCCAAGAGACCCAGTACTTC
many	TRBJ2-1	TRBV20-1	TRBD2	CSAMGLAAPRNEQFF	TGCAGTGCTATGGGACTAGCGGCCCCCCGGAATGAGCAGTTCTTC
many	TRBJ2-1	TRBV29-1	.	CSVEANSLNEQFF	TGCAGCGTTGAAGCCAATTCCCTCAATGAGCAGTTCTTC
many	TRBJ2-2	TRBV7-9	.	CASSFLQGTGELFF	TGTGCCAGCAGCTTCCTCCAGGGCACCGGGGAGCTGTTTTTT
.	TRBJ2-3	TRBV5-5	TRBD2	CASSITLAGGITDTQYF	TGTGCCAGCAGCATCACTTTAGCGGGAGGAATTACAGATACGCAGTATTTT
many	TRBJ1-6	TRBV28	TRBD1	CASSSPPVLDRDASPLHF	TGTGCCAGCAGTTCCCCCCCCGTGCTAGACAGGGACGCTTCACCCCTCCACTTT
.	TRBJ2-3	TRBV3-1	TRBD1	CASSQRDRGADTQYF	TGTGCCAGCAGCCAGCGGGACAGGGGTGCAGATACGCAGTATTTT
.	TRBJ2-7	TRBV7-2	.	CASSLDSGLEQYF	TGTGCCAGCAGCTTAGATTCGGGACTCGAGCAGTACTTC
few	TRBJ2-1	TRBV19	.	CASSMGGWTDEQFF	TGTGCCAGTAGTATGGGCGGCTGGACGGATGAGCAGTTCTTC
few	TRBJ2-7	TRBV5-4	.	CASSLDTHSYEQYF	TGTGCCAGCAGCTTGGACACGCACTCCTACGAGCAGTACTTC
few	TRBJ2-5	TRBV20-1	TRBD1	CSAGKDRGIETQYF	TGCAGTGCTGGAAAGGACAGGGGAATAGAGACCCAGTACTTC
many	TRBJ2-7	TRBV6-1	.	CASRPRGAAASYEQYF	TGTGCCAGCAGACCCCGGGGGGCAGCCGCTTCCTACGAGCAGTACTTC
.	TRBJ1-5	TRBV12-3/TRBV12-4	TRBD1	CAISHGQGIQPQHF	TGTGCCATCAGCCACGGACAGGGGATTCAGCCCCAGCATTTT
few	TRBJ1-3	TRBV12-3/TRBV12-4	.	CASSPLRNTIYF	TGTGCCAGCAGTCCCCTCCGAAACACCATATATTTT
many	TRBJ2-2	TRBV2	.	CASSEFTANTGELFF	TGTGCCAGCAGTGAATTTACGGCGAACACCGGGGAGCTGTTTTTT
.	TRBJ2-2	TRBV10-3	.	CATQSGPNTGELFF	TGTGCCACTCAAAGCGGTCCGAACACCGGGGAGCTGTTTTTT
.	TRBJ1-4	TRBV19	.	CASTRGANEKLFF	TGTGCCAGTACGAGGGGCGCAAATGAAAAACTGTTTTTT
.	TRBJ2-5	TRBV24-1	.	CATSDFAAGGTQYF	TGTGCCACCAGTGATTTTGCGGCCGGTGGGACCCAGTACTTC
few	TRBJ2-3	TRBV5-1	.	CASTPGLQGTDTQYF	TGCGCCAGCACCCCGGGACTCCAGGGCACAGATACGCAGTATTTT
.	TRBJ1-5	TRBV2	TRBD1	CATSVRDRGPNQPQHF	TGTGCCACCAGTGTCAGGGACAGGGGCCCCAATCAGCCCCAGCATTTT